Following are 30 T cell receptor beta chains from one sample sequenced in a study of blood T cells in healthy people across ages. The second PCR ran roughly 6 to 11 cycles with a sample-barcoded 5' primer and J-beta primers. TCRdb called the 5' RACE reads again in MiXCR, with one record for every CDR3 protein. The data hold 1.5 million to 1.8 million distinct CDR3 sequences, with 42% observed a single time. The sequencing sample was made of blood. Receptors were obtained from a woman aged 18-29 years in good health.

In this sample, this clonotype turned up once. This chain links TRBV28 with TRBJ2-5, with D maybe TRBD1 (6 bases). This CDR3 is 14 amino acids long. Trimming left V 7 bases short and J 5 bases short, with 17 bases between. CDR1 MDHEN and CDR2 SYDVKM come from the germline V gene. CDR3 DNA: TGTGCCAGCACCTCCCCCCTCAGGGGTGAGACCCAGTACTTC. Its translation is CASTSPLRGETQYF.

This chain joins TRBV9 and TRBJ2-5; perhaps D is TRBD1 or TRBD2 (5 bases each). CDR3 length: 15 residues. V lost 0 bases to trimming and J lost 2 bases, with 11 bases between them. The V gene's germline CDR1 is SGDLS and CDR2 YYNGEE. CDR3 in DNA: TGTGCCAGCAGCGTAGACGGGGCATTTCAAGAGACCCAGTACTTC. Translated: CASSVDGAFQETQYF.

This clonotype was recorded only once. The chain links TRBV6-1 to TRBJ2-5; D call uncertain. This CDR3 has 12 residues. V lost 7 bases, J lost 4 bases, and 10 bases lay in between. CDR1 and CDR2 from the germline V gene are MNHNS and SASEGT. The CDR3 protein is CASTRRVETQYF. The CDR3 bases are TGTGCCAGCACCCGAAGAGTAGAGACCCAGTACTTC.

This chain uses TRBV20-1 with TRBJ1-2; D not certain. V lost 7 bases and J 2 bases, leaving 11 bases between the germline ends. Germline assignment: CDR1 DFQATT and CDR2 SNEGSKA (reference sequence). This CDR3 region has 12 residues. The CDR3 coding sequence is TGCAGTGTTACCGACACCAACTATGGCTACACCTTC. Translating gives CSVTDTNYGYTF.

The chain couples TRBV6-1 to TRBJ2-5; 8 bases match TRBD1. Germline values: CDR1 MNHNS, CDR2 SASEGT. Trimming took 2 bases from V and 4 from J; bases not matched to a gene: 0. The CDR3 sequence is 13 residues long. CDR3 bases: TGTGCCAGCAGTGAACAGGGGGCAGAGACCCAGTACTTC. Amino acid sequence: CASSEQGAETQYF.

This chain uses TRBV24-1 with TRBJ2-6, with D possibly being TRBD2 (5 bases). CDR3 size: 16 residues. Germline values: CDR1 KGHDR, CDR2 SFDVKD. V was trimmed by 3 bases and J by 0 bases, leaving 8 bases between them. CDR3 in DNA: TGTGCCACCAGTGATCCCGCGGGCTCTGGGGCCAACGTCCTGACTTTC. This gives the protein CATSDPAGSGANVLTF.

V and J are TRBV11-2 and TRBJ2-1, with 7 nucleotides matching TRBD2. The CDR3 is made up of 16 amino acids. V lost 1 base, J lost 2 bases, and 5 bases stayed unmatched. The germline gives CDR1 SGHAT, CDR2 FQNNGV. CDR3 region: CASSLVWAGAYNEQFF. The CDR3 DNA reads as TGTGCCAGCAGCTTAGTATGGGCGGGAGCCTACAATGAGCAGTTCTTC.

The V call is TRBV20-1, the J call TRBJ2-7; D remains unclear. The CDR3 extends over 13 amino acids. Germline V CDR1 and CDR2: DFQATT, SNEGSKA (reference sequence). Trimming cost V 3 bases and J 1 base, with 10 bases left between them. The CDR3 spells CSASGLTSYEQYF. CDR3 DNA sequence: TGCAGTGCTAGCGGGTTGACTTCCTACGAGCAGTACTTC.

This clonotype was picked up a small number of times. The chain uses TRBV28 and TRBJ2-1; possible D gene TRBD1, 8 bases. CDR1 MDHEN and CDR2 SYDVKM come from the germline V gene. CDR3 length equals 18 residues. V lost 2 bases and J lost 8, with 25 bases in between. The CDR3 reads CASSLKTVWTGTKDEQFF. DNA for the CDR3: TGTGCCAGCAGTTTAAAAACGGTTTGGACAGGGACTAAGGATGAGCAGTTCTTC.

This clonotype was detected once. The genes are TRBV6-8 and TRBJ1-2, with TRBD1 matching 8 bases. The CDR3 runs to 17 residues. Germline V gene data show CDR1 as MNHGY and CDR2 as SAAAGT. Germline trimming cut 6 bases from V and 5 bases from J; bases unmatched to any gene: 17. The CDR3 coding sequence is TGTGCCAGCAGCACAGGGGGTCCCCCTCCGTTCTTATATGGCTACACCTTC. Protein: CASSTGGPPPFLYGYTF.

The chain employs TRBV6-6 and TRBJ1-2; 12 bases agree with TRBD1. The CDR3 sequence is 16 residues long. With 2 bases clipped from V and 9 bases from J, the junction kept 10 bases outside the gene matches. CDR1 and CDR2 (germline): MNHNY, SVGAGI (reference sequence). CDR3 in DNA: TGTGCCAGCAGTTACCCCGCAGGGGACAGGGGGCGAAGCTACACCTTC. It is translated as CASSYPAGDRGRSYTF.

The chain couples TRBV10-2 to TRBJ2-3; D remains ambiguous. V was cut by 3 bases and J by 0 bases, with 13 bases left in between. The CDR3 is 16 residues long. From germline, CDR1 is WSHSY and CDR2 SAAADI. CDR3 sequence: CASSDSTSASTDTQYF. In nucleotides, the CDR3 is TGCGCCAGCAGTGACAGCACTTCGGCTAGCACAGATACGCAGTATTTT.

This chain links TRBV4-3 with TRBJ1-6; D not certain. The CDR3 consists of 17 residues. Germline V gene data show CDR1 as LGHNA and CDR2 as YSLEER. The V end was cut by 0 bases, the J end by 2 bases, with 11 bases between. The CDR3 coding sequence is TGCGCCAGCAGCCAAGATCCTACCGGGACCTATAATTCACCCCTCCACTTT. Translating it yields CASSQDPTGTYNSPLHF.

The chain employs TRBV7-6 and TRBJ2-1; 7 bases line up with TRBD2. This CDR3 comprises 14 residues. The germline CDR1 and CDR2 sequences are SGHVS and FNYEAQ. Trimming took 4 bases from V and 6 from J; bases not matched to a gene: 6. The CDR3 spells CASSSLGGSNEQFF. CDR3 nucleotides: TGTGCCAGCAGCTCCCTCGGGGGGAGCAATGAGCAGTTCTTC.

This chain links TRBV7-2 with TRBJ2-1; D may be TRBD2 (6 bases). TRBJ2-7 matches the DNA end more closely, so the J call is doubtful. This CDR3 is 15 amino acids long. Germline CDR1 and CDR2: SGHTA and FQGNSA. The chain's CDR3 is CASSRRGRLYNEQYF. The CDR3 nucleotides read TGTGCCAGCAGCCGCCGAGGGAGGCTCTACAATGAGCAGTACTTC.

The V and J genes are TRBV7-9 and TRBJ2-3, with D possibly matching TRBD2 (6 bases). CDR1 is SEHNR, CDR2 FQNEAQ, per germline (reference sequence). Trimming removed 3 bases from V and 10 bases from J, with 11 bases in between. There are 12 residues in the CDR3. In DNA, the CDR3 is TGTGCCAGCAGCTTCCCGGGGGACGCGCAGTATTTT. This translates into CASSFPGDAQYF.

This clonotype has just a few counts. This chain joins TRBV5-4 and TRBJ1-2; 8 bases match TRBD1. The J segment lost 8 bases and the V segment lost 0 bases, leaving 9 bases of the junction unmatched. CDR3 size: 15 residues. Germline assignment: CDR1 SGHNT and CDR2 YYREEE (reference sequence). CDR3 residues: CASSLGDRWFKGYTF. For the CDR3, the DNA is TGTGCCAGCAGCTTGGGGGACAGGTGGTTTAAGGGCTACACCTTC.

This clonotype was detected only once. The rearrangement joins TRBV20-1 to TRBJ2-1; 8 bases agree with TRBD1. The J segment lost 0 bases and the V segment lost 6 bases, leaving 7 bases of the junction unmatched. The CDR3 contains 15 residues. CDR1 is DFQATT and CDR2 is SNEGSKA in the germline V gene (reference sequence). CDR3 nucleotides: TGCAGTGCCATCAGGACAGGGTACTCCTACAATGAGCAGTTCTTC. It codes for CSAIRTGYSYNEQFF.

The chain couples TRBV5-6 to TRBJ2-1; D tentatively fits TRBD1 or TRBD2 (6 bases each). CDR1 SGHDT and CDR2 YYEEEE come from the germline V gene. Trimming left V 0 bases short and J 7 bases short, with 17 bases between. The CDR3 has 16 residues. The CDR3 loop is CASSLVRGLAWNEQFF. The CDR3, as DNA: TGTGCCAGCAGCTTGGTACGGGGGCTAGCGTGGAATGAGCAGTTCTTC.

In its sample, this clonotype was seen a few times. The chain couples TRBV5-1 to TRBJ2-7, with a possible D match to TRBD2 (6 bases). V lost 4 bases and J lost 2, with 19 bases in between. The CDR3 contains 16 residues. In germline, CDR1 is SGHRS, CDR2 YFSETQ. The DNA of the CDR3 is TGCGCCAGCAGCCCAAGCCGCGGAGGGTGGACCTACGAGCAGTACTTC. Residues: CASSPSRGGWTYEQYF.

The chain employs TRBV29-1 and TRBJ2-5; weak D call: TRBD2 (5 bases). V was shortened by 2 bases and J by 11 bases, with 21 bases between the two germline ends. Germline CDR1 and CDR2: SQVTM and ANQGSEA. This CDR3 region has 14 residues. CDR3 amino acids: CSVEWLALYNEQYF. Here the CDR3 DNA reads TGCAGCGTTGAATGGCTAGCACTTTACAATGAGCAGTACTTC.

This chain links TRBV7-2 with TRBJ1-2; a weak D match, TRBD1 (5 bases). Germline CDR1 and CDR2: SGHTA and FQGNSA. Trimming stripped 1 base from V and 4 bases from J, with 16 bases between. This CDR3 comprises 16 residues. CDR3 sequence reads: CASSLEWRGGSYGYTF. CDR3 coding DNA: TGTGCCAGCAGCTTAGAATGGAGGGGCGGGAGCTATGGCTACACCTTC.

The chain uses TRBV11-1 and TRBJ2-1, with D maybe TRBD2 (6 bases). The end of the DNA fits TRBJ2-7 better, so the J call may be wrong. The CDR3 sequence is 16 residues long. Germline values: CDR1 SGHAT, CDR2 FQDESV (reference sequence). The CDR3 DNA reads TGTGCCAGCAGCTTAGTTGTCGGGAGTGCCTACAATGAGCAGTACTTC. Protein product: CASSLVVGSAYNEQYF.

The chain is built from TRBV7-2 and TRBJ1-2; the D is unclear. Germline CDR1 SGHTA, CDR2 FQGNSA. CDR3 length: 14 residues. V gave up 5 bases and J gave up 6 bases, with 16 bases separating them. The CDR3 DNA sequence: TGTGCCAGCAGCCCCTGGACTGCTCTCGATGGCTACACCTTC. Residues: CASSPWTALDGYTF. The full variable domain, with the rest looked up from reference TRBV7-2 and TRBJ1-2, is GAGVSQSPSNKVTEKGKDVELRCDPISGHTALYWYRQSLGQGLEFLIYFQGNSAPDKSGLPSDRFSAERTGGSVSTLTIQRTQQEDSAVYLCASSPWTALDGYTFGSGTRLTVV.

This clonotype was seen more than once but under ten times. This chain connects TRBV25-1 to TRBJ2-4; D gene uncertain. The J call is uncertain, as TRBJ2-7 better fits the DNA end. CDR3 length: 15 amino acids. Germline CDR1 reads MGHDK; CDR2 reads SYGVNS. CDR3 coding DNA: TGTGCCAGCAGTGGACTGCAGGCACTCGGCTACGAGCAGTACTTC. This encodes CASSGLQALGYEQYF.

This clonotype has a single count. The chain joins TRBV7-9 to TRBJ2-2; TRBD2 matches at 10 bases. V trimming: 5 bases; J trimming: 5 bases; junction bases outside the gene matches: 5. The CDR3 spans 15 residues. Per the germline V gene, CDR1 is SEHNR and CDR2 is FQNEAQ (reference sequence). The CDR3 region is CASSRLAGQTGELFF. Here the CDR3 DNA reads TGTGCCAGCAGCAGACTAGCGGGCCAAACCGGGGAGCTGTTTTTT.

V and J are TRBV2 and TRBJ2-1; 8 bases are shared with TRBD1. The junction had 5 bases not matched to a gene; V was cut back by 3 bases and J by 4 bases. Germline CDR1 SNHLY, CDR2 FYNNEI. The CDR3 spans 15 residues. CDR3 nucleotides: TGTGCCAGCAGTGAGGGCAGGGGGCTATACAATGAGCAGTTCTTC. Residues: CASSEGRGLYNEQFF.

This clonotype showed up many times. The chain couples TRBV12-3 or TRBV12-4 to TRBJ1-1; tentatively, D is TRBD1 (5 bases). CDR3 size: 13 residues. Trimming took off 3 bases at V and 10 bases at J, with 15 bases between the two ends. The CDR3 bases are TGTGCCAGCAGTTTGGAGGGGAGCTTGTTAGCTTTCTTT. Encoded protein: CASSLEGSLLAFF.

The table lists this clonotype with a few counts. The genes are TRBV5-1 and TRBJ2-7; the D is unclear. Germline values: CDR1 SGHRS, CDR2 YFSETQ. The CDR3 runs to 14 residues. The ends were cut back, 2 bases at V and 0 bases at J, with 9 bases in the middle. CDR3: CASSFRQNSYEQYF. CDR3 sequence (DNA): TGCGCCAGCAGCTTTCGACAAAACTCCTACGAGCAGTACTTC. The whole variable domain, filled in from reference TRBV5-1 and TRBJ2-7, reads KAGVTQTPRYLIKTRGQQVTLSCSPISGHRSVSWYQQTPGQGLQFLFEYFSETQRNKGNFPGRFSGRQFSNSRSEMNVSTLELGDSALYLCASSFRQNSYEQYFGPGTRLTVT.

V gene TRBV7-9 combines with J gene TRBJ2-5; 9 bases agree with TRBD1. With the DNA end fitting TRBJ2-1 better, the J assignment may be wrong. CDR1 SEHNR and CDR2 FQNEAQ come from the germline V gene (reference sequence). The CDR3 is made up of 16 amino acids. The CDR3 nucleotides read TGTGCCAGCAGGAAAAGACAGGGGGGTAGGCAAGAGACCCAGTTCTTC. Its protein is CASRKRQGGRQETQFF.